This T cell receptor (beta chain) was captured in a study of T cell changes during pregnancy in multiple sclerosis. CDR3 length equals 14 residues. Germline CDR1 GTSNPN, CDR2 SVGIG (reference sequence). V was clipped by 5 bases and J by 9 bases, with 20 bases between them. Only in-frame clones appear in the TCRdb table, and some are missing; sequencing was by immunoSEQ multiplex PCR. This sample yields over 90,000 clones, of which around 93% are seen a single time; almost 1% belongs to the top ten. The source was peripheral blood, collected after pregnancy. The source is a female donor with multiple sclerosis, enrolled in a pregnancy study. The rearrangement links TRBV30 to TRBJ2-1; a possible D gene is TRBD2 (6 bases). The CDR3 coding sequence is TGTGCCTGGGGCCATGGGCGGGGATGGAGTGAGCAGTTCTTC. This sequence encodes CAWGHGRGWSEQFF.